The clone carrying this T cell receptor (beta chain) was detected a few times. The sample is drawn from a study of T-cell reconstitution after alpha-beta-depleted transplantation in children. Trimming cost V 6 bases and J 4 bases; bases outside gene matches: 6. CDR3 length: 14 amino acids. CDR1 is SQVTM and CDR2 is ANQGSEA in the germline V gene. Unique molecular identifiers were used in preparing the TCRbeta library. TCRdb passed the PCR reads through MiXCR, listing each CDR3 protein once. Of a few hundred thousand distinct CDR3 sequences in the sample, around 10% are singletons; the top ten hold over 5.5%.

This chain joins TRBV29-1 and TRBJ2-2; 9 nucleotides align to TRBD1. Specimen: PBMCs from the stem cell graft donor, collected from the stem cell graft. The sequence derives from a human donor who donated a stem cell graft to a child with acute lymphoblastic leukemia. In DNA form, the CDR3 reads TGCAGCGTCCTGACAGGGGGAGGCACCGGGGAGCTGTTTTTT. It translates to CSVLTGGGTGELFF.